This T cell receptor (beta chain) is drawn from a study of technical replicates of blood from four donors. CDR3 length: 14 amino acids. Trimming took off 3 bases at V and 3 bases at J, with 12 bases between the two ends. Per the germline V gene, CDR1 is MDHEN and CDR2 is SYDVKM. Profiled with immunoSEQ multiplex PCR; TCRdb holds only in-frame clones, not every one. In the table there are 70,000 to 80,000 clones, around 97% of which are singletons. This chain links TRBV28 with TRBJ2-7, with D tentatively TRBD1 (6 bases). Material: T cells isolated from PBMCs. The clonotype comes from a human donor in good health. CDR3 DNA: TGTGCCAGCAGTTTGCAGGGGACCATCTACGAGCAGTACTTC. As protein: CASSLQGTIYEQYF.